The 19 T cell receptor beta chains in this list originate from one sample, sequenced in a study of early stage breast cancer tumors. Sequenced by immunoSEQ multiplex PCR; TCRdb stores in-frame clones only, minus some. The table shows approximately 8,000 clones, with 60% to 80% occurring only once. Sequences were obtained from normal breast tissue next to the tumor. The receptor set was obtained from a person in their sixties with breast cancer.

This chain joins TRBV28 and TRBJ2-3; no definite D call. There are 15 residues in the CDR3. V lost 7 bases and J lost 0, with 14 bases in between. CDR1 is MDHEN, CDR2 SYDVKM, per germline. The CDR3 DNA follows: TGTGCCAGCAACTATTTCTCCGTTAGCACAGATACGCAGTATTTT. Protein product: CASNYFSVSTDTQYF.

The chain employs TRBV29-1 and TRBJ2-5, with 7 bases fitting TRBD1. There are 16 residues in the CDR3. CDR1 is SQVTM, CDR2 ANQGSEA, per germline. Trimming cost V 7 bases and J 5 bases; bases outside gene matches: 19. CDR3 nucleotides: TGCAGCGCCCTTCCAGAGAACCGGGACAGCAGGGAGACCCAGTACTTC. Encoded protein: CSALPENRDSRETQYF. Full variable domain (missing parts from reference TRBV29-1 and TRBJ2-5): SAVISQKPSRDICQRGTSLTIQCQVDSQVTMMFWYRQQPGQSLTLIATANQGSEATYESGFVIDKFPISRPNLTFSTLTVSNMSPEDSSIYLCSALPENRDSRETQYFGPGTRLLVL.

The chain recombines TRBV5-1 with TRBJ1-2; no definite D call. V was cut by 4 bases and J by 4 bases, with 8 bases left in between. Germline-derived CDR1 and CDR2 are SGHRS and YFSETQ. This CDR3 contains 12 residues. The CDR3 DNA reads as TGCGCCAGCAGCGGGGAGGGCTATGGCTACACCTTC. It yields the protein CASSGEGYGYTF.

This clone appeared a single time. The rearrangement links TRBV21-1 to TRBJ1-1. TRBV21-1 is assigned pseudogene status. This CDR3 has 16 residues. For the CDR3, the DNA is TGTGCCAGCAGCACTCCCTCCAAGGGGAGGGAGACTGAAGCTTTCTTT. It specifies CASSTPSKGRETEAFF.

The V gene is TRBV28, the J gene TRBJ1-5; weak D call: TRBD1 (5 bases). V was shortened by 4 bases and J by 4 bases, with 11 bases between the two germline ends. The CDR3 covers 14 residues. Germline CDR1 is MDHEN and CDR2 is SYDVKM. The CDR3 sequence: CASSSPPGNQPQHF. DNA of the CDR3: TGTGCCAGCAGTTCCCCGCCAGGGAATCAGCCCCAGCATTTT.

This clone turned up a few times. V and J are TRBV12-5 and TRBJ2-7; 8 bases map to TRBD1. This CDR3 region has 14 residues. With 6 bases clipped from V and 4 bases from J, the junction kept 8 bases outside the gene matches. Germline-derived CDR1 and CDR2 are LGHNT and FRNRAP. The DNA for the CDR3 is TGTGCTAGTGGCCTAGACAGGGGAAGATACGAGCAGTACTTC. Amino acids: CASGLDRGRYEQYF.

This sequence joins TRBV5-1 and TRBJ1-6; 9 bases match TRBD1. The CDR3 is 14 residues long. The germline V gene has CDR1 SGHRS and CDR2 YFSETQ. Trimming removed 3 bases from V and 9 bases from J; junction bases left unmatched: 4. The CDR3 spells CASSSQGQGSPLHF. CDR3 nucleotide sequence: TGCGCCAGCAGCTCACAGGGACAGGGTTCACCCCTCCACTTT.

This chain connects TRBV5-1 to TRBJ2-7, with a tentative D call TRBD2 (7 bases). Trimming removed 6 bases from V and 3 bases from J, with 16 bases in between. The CDR3 covers 14 residues. Germline V gene sequence: CDR1 SGHRS, CDR2 YFSETQ. In DNA form, the CDR3 reads TGCGCCAGCACTATTGGGGGGGCCATCTACGAGCAGTACTTC. This encodes CASTIGGAIYEQYF.

This clone was counted only a few times. CDR3 amino acids: CASSIHKNTGELFF. CDR3 DNA sequence: TGTGCCAGTAGTATACACAAGAACACCGGGGAGCTGTTTTTT. This chain links TRBV19 with TRBJ2-2; D ambiguous. The V end was cut by 2 bases, the J end by 1 base, with 5 bases between. The CDR3 totals 14 residues. The germline gives CDR1 LNHDA, CDR2 SQIVND (reference sequence).

This clone was seen just once. The CDR3 sequence is CASSPRGGGLDEQYF. The CDR3 nucleotides are TGTGCCAGCAGCCCCCGTGGAGGGGGCTTGGACGAGCAGTACTTC. V and J are TRBV5-4 and TRBJ2-7, with D maybe TRBD1 (7 bases). The length of the CDR3 is 15 residues. CDR1 and CDR2 from the germline V gene are SGHNT and YYREEE (reference sequence). The ends were cut back, 4 bases at V and 5 bases at J, with 19 bases in the middle.

Concerning this clone itself: An end of the junction differs from the germline gene, which may be a read error. The chain uses TRBV6-6 and TRBJ2-3; 9 bases fit TRBD1. The CDR3 is 12 residues long. Germline-derived CDR1 and CDR2 are MNHNY and SVGAGI (reference sequence). The CDR3 protein is CASSQGQGGPFF. The CDR3 DNA is TGTGCCAGCAGTCAGGGACAGGGAGGGCCCTTTTTT.

This chain links TRBV6-1 with TRBJ2-3; 10 bases align to TRBD2. V lost 1 base to trimming and J lost 1 base; unmatched junction nucleotides: 2. Germline CDR1 reads MNHNS; CDR2 reads SASEGT. The CDR3 length is 16 residues. DNA of the CDR3: TGTGCCAGCAGTGAAGAAGCGGGAGGGGGCACAGATACGCAGTATTTT. It translates to CASSEEAGGGTDTQYF.

The chain employs TRBV12-5 and TRBJ1-5, with D possibly matching TRBD1 (6 bases). CDR3 size: 16 residues. V lost 7 bases to trimming and J lost 4 bases, with 20 bases between them. Germline V gene sequence: CDR1 LGHNT, CDR2 FRNRAP. In DNA, the CDR3 is TGTGCTAGTGCCCTGGGAGGGCAGGGGCCAAATCAGCCCCAGCATTTT. This sequence encodes CASALGGQGPNQPQHF.

This chain joins TRBV6-1 and TRBJ2-3; D may be TRBD1 (6 bases). The CDR3 spans 15 residues. Germline CDR1 is MNHNS and CDR2 is SASEGT. V lost 0 bases and J lost 4, with 11 bases in between. The CDR3 sequence is CASSEARQAPDTQYF. CDR3 DNA: TGTGCCAGCAGTGAAGCGCGACAGGCCCCAGATACGCAGTATTTT.

This clone appeared a single time. The chain has TRBV27 and TRBJ2-7; D call uncertain. V was shortened by 0 bases and J by 2 bases, with 8 bases between the two germline ends. Per the germline V gene, CDR1 is MNHEY and CDR2 is SMNVEV (reference sequence). This CDR3 is built from 14 residues. The CDR3 DNA is TGTGCCAGCAGTTTATCGGTCGAGGCCTACGAGCAGTACTTC. Encoded protein: CASSLSVEAYEQYF.

The CDR3 DNA sequence: TGTGCCAGCAGCCTCGGGACAGGGGGAAACACCATATATTTT. Its translation: CASSLGTGGNTIYF. This chain links TRBV5-4 with TRBJ1-3; 9 bases line up with TRBD1. The CDR3 has 14 residues. Losses at the gene ends were 4 bases for V and 4 bases for J; bases not matched to a gene: 3. From germline, CDR1 is SGHNT and CDR2 YYREEE (reference sequence). The full variable domain, with the rest looked up from reference TRBV5-4 and TRBJ1-3, is ETGVTQSPTHLIKTRGQQVTLRCSSQSGHNTVSWYQQALGQGPQFIFQYYREEENGRGNFPPRFSGLQFPNYSSELNVNALELDDSALYLCASSLGTGGNTIYFGEGSWLTVV.

J is TRBJ2-1 and V is TRBV10-3; 8 bases fit TRBD2. This CDR3 region has 12 residues. Germline V gene lookup returns CDR1 ENHRY and CDR2 SYGVKD. J gave up 6 bases and V 9 bases, and 4 bases lay outside the gene matches. As DNA, the CDR3 is TGTGCCATTCTAGCGGGCAGCAATGAGCAGTTCTTC. Amino acid sequence: CAILAGSNEQFF.

This clone was found once. V is TRBV6-1 and J is TRBJ1-3; D gene uncertain. Trimming removed 2 bases at V and 0 bases at J, with 8 bases between. This CDR3 comprises 15 residues. Per the germline V gene, CDR1 is MNHNS and CDR2 is SASEGT. DNA of the CDR3: TGTGCCAGCAGTGAAATAATGTACTCTGGAAACACCATATATTTT. Protein product: CASSEIMYSGNTIYF.

The J gene is TRBJ2-3, the V gene TRBV5-1; D may match TRBD1 or TRBD2 (5 bases each). Germline V gene data show CDR1 as SGHRS and CDR2 as YFSETQ. This CDR3 has 15 amino acids. V was pared by 4 bases and J by 6 bases, with 18 bases between. CDR3 loop: CASSMGPSMADTQYF. In nucleotides, the CDR3 is TGCGCCAGCAGCATGGGACCGTCCATGGCGGATACGCAGTATTTT.